Here is one T cell receptor (beta chain) with its context. The data stem from a study of blood T cell repertoires in COVID-19. Study at large: Collection of acute and convalescent COVID-19 samples took place in the United States, Italy and Spain. T cells, B-cell-depleted T cells, or PBMCs provided the cDNA or gDNA that served as material.

In the original analysis: Reference gene primer amplification gave nucleated cell count estimates. Using immunoSEQ multiplex PCR, the repertoire was profiled, and TCRdb retains in-frame clones only, with some absent. V and J calls and clone size are those listed in that table; D and trimming were worked out from the DNA. This table has more than 85,000 clones, almost 80% appearing once. The CDR3 totals 16 residues. Trimming shortened V by 6 bases and J by 0 bases, and 14 bases separated the two germline ends. Germline assignment: CDR1 LNHDA and CDR2 SQIVND (reference sequence). The rearrangement links TRBV19 to TRBJ1-4, with TRBD1 as a possible D gene (5 bases). Specimen: peripheral blood. The receptor was derived from a man in his sixties with active or convalescent COVID-19. The chain's CDR3 is CASRTTGLTTNEKLFF. CDR3 nucleotide sequence: TGTGCCAGTAGAACAACAGGTTTAACAACTAATGAAAAACTGTTTTTT.